This entry lists 27 T cell receptor beta chains sequenced from one sample in a study of blood T cell repertoires in COVID-19. Produced via immunoSEQ multiplex PCR; TCRdb's table is partial and in-frame only. Here the sample spans over 350,000 clones, 86% being singletons. Sequenced: peripheral blood. The origin of the receptors is a woman aged 30 to 39 with active or convalescent COVID-19.

This clone was found a few times. The chain has TRBV19 and TRBJ1-3; no reliable D call. The ends were cut back, 1 base at V and 2 bases at J, with 18 bases in the middle. CDR1 and CDR2 (germline): LNHDA, SQIVND (reference sequence). The CDR3 runs 18 residues. Here the CDR3 DNA reads TGTGCCAGTAGTATAGCCCTCCTACAAGGCGGCGCTGGAAACACCATATATTTT. Its translation: CASSIALLQGGAGNTIYF.

The CDR3 bases are TGTGCCAGCAGTTACTCGCGGGAGCGCGCAGATACGCAGTATTTT. Residues: CASSYSRERADTQYF. The chain recombines TRBV6-2 or TRBV6-3 with TRBJ2-3; 7 bases are a match to TRBD2. V lost 0 bases to trimming and J lost 4 bases; unmatched junction nucleotides: 4. Germline-derived CDR1 and CDR2 are MNHEY and SVGEGT. There are 15 residues in the CDR3.

This sequence joins TRBV5-4 and TRBJ2-5, with 13 bases aligning to TRBD2. Trimming cost V 4 bases and J 0 bases; bases outside gene matches: 3. The CDR3 sequence is 16 residues long. In germline, CDR1 is SGHNT, CDR2 YYREEE (reference sequence). Here the CDR3 DNA reads TGTGCCAGCAGCGCCGGACTAGCGGGGGACCAAGAGACCCAGTACTTC. It is translated as CASSAGLAGDQETQYF. Combining the CDR3 with reference TRBV5-4 and TRBJ2-5 gives the whole variable domain ETGVTQSPTHLIKTRGQQVTLRCSSQSGHNTVSWYQQALGQGPQFIFQYYREEENGRGNFPPRFSGLQFPNYSSELNVNALELDDSALYLCASSAGLAGDQETQYFGPGTRLLVL.

J is TRBJ1-1 and V is TRBV27, with a weak D call TRBD1 (6 bases). Per the germline V gene, CDR1 is MNHEY and CDR2 is SMNVEV (reference sequence). V gave up 2 bases and J gave up 4 bases, with 14 bases separating them. There are 15 residues in the CDR3. CDR3 loop: CASSLVDRRSTEAFF. CDR3 nucleotide sequence: TGTGCCAGCAGTTTAGTCGACAGGCGGTCCACTGAAGCTTTCTTT.

J is TRBJ2-3 and V is TRBV5-4; 9 bases line up with TRBD2. V lost 0 bases to trimming and J lost 6 bases; unmatched junction nucleotides: 2. Germline V gene lookup returns CDR1 SGHNT and CDR2 YYREEE (reference sequence). This CDR3 has 14 amino acids. The CDR3 DNA sequence: TGTGCCAGCAGCTTGGTTGGACTAGCGGATACGCAGTATTTT. This sequence encodes CASSLVGLADTQYF.

The chain combines TRBV20-1 with TRBJ1-1; D is uncertain. Trimming shortened V by 1 base and J by 4 bases, and 4 bases separated the two germline ends. The CDR3 runs 11 residues. Germline V lookup: CDR1 DFQATT, CDR2 SNEGSKA (reference sequence). The CDR3 here is CSARGGTEAFF. The CDR3 DNA reads TGCAGTGCTAGAGGAGGCACTGAAGCTTTCTTT.

CDR3 amino acids: CASSVEYPGTSGDEQYF. The CDR3 nucleotides read TGTGCCAGCAGCGTAGAGTACCCCGGGACTAGCGGGGACGAGCAGTACTTC. The chain joins TRBV9 to TRBJ2-7; TRBD2 matches 13 bases. The CDR3 sequence is 17 residues long. Germline CDR1 and CDR2: SGDLS and YYNGEE. After removal of 0 bases from V and 5 bases from J, the junction contained 8 bases not matched to a gene.

The V gene is TRBV10-2, the J gene TRBJ1-4, with 9 bases aligning to TRBD1. The CDR3 sequence is 13 residues long. The trim removed 7 bases at V and 8 bases at J, leaving 5 bases unmatched. CDR1 and CDR2 (germline): WSHSY, SAAADI. The CDR3 region has the DNA TGCGCCAGCAAGGGACAGGGCCAAGAAAAACTGTTTTTT. It encodes CASKGQGQEKLFF.

The rearrangement uses TRBV30 and TRBJ2-7, with D possibly being TRBD1 (6 bases). Between the trimmed V and J ends, which lost 3 bases and 6 bases, there was a span of 12 bases. The CDR3 loop spans 12 amino acids. Germline V lookup: CDR1 GTSNPN, CDR2 SVGIG (reference sequence). The CDR3 protein is CAWSATGSEQYF. In DNA, the CDR3 is TGTGCCTGGAGCGCAACAGGGAGCGAGCAGTACTTC. Variable domain in full (rest from reference TRBV30 and TRBJ2-7): SQTIHQWPATLVQPVGSPLSLECTVEGTSNPNLYWYRQAAGRGLQLLFYSVGIGQISSEVPQNLSASRPQDRQFILSSKKLLLSDSGFYLCAWSATGSEQYFGPGTRLTVT.

This chain links TRBV19 with TRBJ1-5; no clear D. V was clipped by 0 bases and J by 5 bases, with 5 bases between them. The length of the CDR3 is 13 residues. Germline V CDR1 and CDR2: LNHDA, SQIVND (reference sequence). CDR3 coding DNA: TGTGCCAGTAGTATAGAGGCAGATCAGCCCCAGCATTTT. It codes for CASSIEADQPQHF.

The V call is TRBV19, the J call TRBJ1-1, with TRBD1 as a possible D gene (6 bases). CDR1 is LNHDA, CDR2 SQIVND, per germline (reference sequence). The CDR3 sequence is 17 residues long. Trimming cost V 7 bases and J 0 bases, with 21 bases left between them. CDR3 protein: CASIGGGATVLNTEAFF. The CDR3 DNA is TGTGCCAGTATCGGGGGGGGCGCCACGGTCTTGAACACTGAAGCTTTCTTT.

The chain combines TRBV5-1 with TRBJ1-2; 7 bases fit TRBD1. The CDR3 covers 15 residues. V shed 2 bases and J 2 bases; nucleotides not matched to a gene: 6. CDR1 is SGHRS and CDR2 is YFSETQ in the germline V gene. CDR3 loop: CASSFTDRANYGYTF. In DNA, the CDR3 is TGCGCCAGCAGCTTCACCGACAGGGCGAACTATGGCTACACCTTC.

This chain uses TRBV12-5 with TRBJ1-1; 10 bases line up with TRBD1. CDR1 LGHNT and CDR2 FRNRAP come from the germline V gene. The CDR3 consists of 15 residues. Trimming took 3 bases from V and 11 from J; bases not matched to a gene: 12. The CDR3 spells CASGLTDGTGVDAFF. The CDR3 DNA is TGTGCTAGTGGTTTAACTGACGGGACAGGGGTTGACGCTTTCTTT.

This clone was seen once. V gene TRBV5-6 combines with J gene TRBJ2-5; TRBD2 agrees at 12 bases. The CDR3 is 18 residues long. Germline values: CDR1 SGHDT, CDR2 YYEEEE. J was trimmed by 7 bases and V by 0 bases; bases with no gene match: 13. The CDR3 bases are TGTGCCAGCAGCTTGGGTACTAGCGGGGGGCCCAGGGTTGGGACCCAGTACTTC. The encoded protein is CASSLGTSGGPRVGTQYF.

J is TRBJ1-2 and V is TRBV25-1, with D unclear. V lost 6 bases to trimming and J lost 7 bases, with 18 bases between them. This CDR3 has 14 residues. Germline V lookup: CDR1 MGHDK, CDR2 SYGVNS. The chain's CDR3 is CASRKSGAASGYTF. The DNA of the CDR3 is TGTGCCAGCAGAAAATCGGGAGCCGCTAGTGGCTACACCTTC.

V is TRBV6-1 and J is TRBJ1-6; a weak D match, TRBD1 (6 bases). In germline, CDR1 is MNHNS, CDR2 SASEGT. This CDR3 spans 14 amino acids. V was shortened by 0 bases and J by 7 bases, with 7 bases between the two germline ends. DNA of the CDR3: TGTGCCAGCAGTGAAGCGGACAGCAATTCACCCCTCCACTTT. Amino acid sequence: CASSEADSNSPLHF.

This chain connects TRBV4-1 to TRBJ1-6; no clear D gene. Per germline, CDR1 MGHRA and CDR2 YSYEKL. The V and J ends lost 0 bases and 13 bases respectively, with 19 bases between them. CDR3 size: 16 residues. The CDR3 is CASSQDYLSGWWPLHF. CDR3 bases: TGCGCCAGCAGCCAAGATTATCTGTCGGGGTGGTGGCCCCTCCACTTT.

The chain couples TRBV6-5 to TRBJ1-1; 9 nucleotides align to TRBD1. CDR1 and CDR2 (germline): MNHEY, SVGAGI. The CDR3 consists of 12 residues. The junction had 3 bases not matched to a gene; V was cut back by 6 bases and J by 7 bases. CDR3 amino acids: CASSRTGVEAFF. CDR3 DNA: TGTGCCAGCAGCCGGACAGGGGTTGAAGCTTTCTTT.

The genes are TRBV12-3 or TRBV12-4 and TRBJ2-5, with 7 bases aligning to TRBD1. The V gene end was trimmed by 1 base and the J gene end by 9 bases; junction bases not matched to a gene: 5. This CDR3 has 13 residues. DNA of the CDR3: TGTGCCAGCAGTTTAGGGACAGGCGGGTCCCAGTACTTC. Its protein is CASSLGTGGSQYF.

The J gene is TRBJ2-7, the V gene TRBV3-1 (or the pseudogene TRBV3-2); no reliable D call. Germline V CDR1 and CDR2: LGHDT, YNNKEL (reference sequence). The germline V and J ends were trimmed by 3 bases and 3 bases, with 9 bases remaining between them. CDR3 length: 13 residues. The CDR3: CASSQAGNYEQYF. CDR3 DNA: TGTGCCAGCAGCCAGGCAGGAAACTACGAGCAGTACTTC.

The V call is TRBV6-2 or TRBV6-3, the J call TRBJ2-1; 15 bases are a match to TRBD2. J lost 9 bases, V lost 5 bases, and 8 bases had no gene match. The CDR3 has 16 residues. CDR1 is MNHEY, CDR2 SVGEGT, per germline. The CDR3 region is CASSRTSGRAGSEQFF. CDR3 nucleotide sequence: TGTGCCAGCAGTAGGACTAGCGGGAGGGCCGGGAGTGAGCAGTTCTTC.

V usage is TRBV5-5 and J usage is TRBJ1-4, with D tentatively TRBD1 (5 bases). Germline CDR1 reads SGHKS; CDR2 reads YYEKEE (reference sequence). Trimming took 3 bases from V and 7 from J, leaving 16 bases between them. The CDR3 consists of 15 residues. The CDR3 DNA is TGTGCCAGCAGCTCCAACCCAGGGCCTGGTGAAAAACTGTTTTTT. It codes for CASSSNPGPGEKLFF.

The rearrangement joins TRBV23-1 to TRBJ1-5; no firm D call. TRBV23-1 has ORF status, its function being uncertain. V shed 5 bases and J shed 5 bases, with 13 bases lying between them. CDR3 size: 14 residues. CDR3 coding DNA: TGCGCCAGCAGTTCCACCTCCGAGGATCAGCCCCAGCATTTT. Its translation: CASSSTSEDQPQHF.

V gene TRBV24-1 combines with J gene TRBJ2-1, with no clear D. Trimming left V 3 bases short and J 9 bases short, with 14 bases between. The CDR3 sequence is 14 residues long. From germline, CDR1 is KGHDR and CDR2 SFDVKD. CDR3 loop: CATSDELMPGEQFF. The CDR3 coding sequence is TGTGCCACCAGTGATGAACTAATGCCCGGTGAGCAGTTCTTC.

This rearrangement joins TRBV6-6 to TRBJ1-2; perhaps TRBD1 as D (6 bases). Germline V lookup: CDR1 MNHNY, CDR2 SVGAGI (reference sequence). Trimming pared 2 bases from V and 4 bases from J, leaving 14 bases between. The CDR3 runs to 15 residues. The CDR3 protein is CASSYEGRGTYGYTF. The CDR3, as DNA: TGTGCCAGCAGTTACGAGGGCAGGGGTACCTATGGCTACACCTTC.

The sample holds one count of this clone. The chain recombines TRBV11-3 with TRBJ1-1, with D perhaps TRBD1 (5 bases). From germline, CDR1 is SGHNT and CDR2 YENEEA. Trimming cost V 3 bases and J 0 bases, with 11 bases left between them. There are 15 residues in the CDR3. The CDR3 nucleotides are TGTGCCAGCAGCTTGGGAATGGGGCTGAACACTGAAGCTTTCTTT. Translated, it gives CASSLGMGLNTEAFF. Supplemented by reference TRBV11-3 and TRBJ1-1, the full variable domain reads EAGVVQSPRYKIIEKKQPVAFWCNPISGHNTLYWYLQNLGQGPELLIRYENEEAVDDSQLPKDRFSAERLKGVDSTLKIQPAELGDSAVYLCASSLGMGLNTEAFFGQGTRLTVV.

The chain recombines TRBV29-1 with TRBJ2-3; 12 nucleotides agree with TRBD2. This CDR3 spans 15 amino acids. The junction had 6 bases not matched to a gene; V was cut back by 6 bases and J by 2 bases. Germline V gene sequence: CDR1 SQVTM, CDR2 ANQGSEA. The CDR3 reads CSVETSGGLTDTQYF. In DNA, the CDR3 is TGCAGCGTGGAGACTAGCGGGGGACTCACAGATACGCAGTATTTT.